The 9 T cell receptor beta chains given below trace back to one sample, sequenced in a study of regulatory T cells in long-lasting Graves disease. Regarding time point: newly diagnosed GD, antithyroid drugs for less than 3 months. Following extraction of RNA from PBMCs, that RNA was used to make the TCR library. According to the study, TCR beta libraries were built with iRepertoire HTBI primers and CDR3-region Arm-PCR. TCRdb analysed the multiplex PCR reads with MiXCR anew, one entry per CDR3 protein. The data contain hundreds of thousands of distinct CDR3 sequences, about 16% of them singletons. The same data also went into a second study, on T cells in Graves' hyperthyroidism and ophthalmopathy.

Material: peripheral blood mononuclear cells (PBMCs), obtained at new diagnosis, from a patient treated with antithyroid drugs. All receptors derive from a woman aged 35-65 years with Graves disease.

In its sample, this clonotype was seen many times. The CDR3 coding sequence is TGTGCCAGCAGTTACGCGGCCTGGAACAATGAGCAGTTCTTC. Translation gives CASSYAAWNNEQFF. The V and J genes are TRBV6-5 and TRBJ2-1; D gene unclear. Germline CDR1 is MNHEY and CDR2 is SVGAGI. The CDR3 totals 14 residues. The V end was cut by 2 bases, the J end by 5 bases, with 10 bases between.

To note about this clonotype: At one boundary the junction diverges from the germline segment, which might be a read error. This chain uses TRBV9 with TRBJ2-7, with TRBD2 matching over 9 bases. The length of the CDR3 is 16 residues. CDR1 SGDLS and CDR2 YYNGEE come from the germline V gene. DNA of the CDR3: TGTGCCGGCAGCGTAGATCCGAGCGGGGGGATCGGCGAGCAGTACTTC. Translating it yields CAGSVDPSGGIGEQYF. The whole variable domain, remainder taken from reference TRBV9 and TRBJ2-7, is DSGVTQTPKHLITATGQRVTLRCSPRSGDLSVYWYQQSLDQGLQFLIQYYNGEERAKGNILERFSAQQFPDLHSELNLSSLELGDSALYFCAGSVDPSGGIGEQYFGPGTRLTVT.

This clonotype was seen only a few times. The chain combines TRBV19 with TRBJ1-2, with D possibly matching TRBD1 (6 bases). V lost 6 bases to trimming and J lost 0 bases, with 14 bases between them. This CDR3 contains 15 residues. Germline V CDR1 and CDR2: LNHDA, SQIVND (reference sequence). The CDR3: CASRPTGLANYGYTF. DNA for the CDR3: TGTGCCAGTAGGCCAACAGGGCTAGCTAACTATGGCTACACCTTC.

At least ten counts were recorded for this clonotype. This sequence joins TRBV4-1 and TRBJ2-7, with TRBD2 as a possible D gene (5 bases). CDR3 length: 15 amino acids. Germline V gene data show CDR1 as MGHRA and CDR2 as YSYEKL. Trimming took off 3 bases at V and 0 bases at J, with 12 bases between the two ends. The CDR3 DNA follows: TGCGCCAGCAGCCAGACCGTAGCGCTCTCCTACGAGCAGTACTTC. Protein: CASSQTVALSYEQYF.

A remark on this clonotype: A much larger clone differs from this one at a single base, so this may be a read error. The CDR3 protein is CASSFEYEQYF. The CDR3 region has the DNA TGTGCCAGCAGCTTCGAATACGAGCAGTACTTC. The chain recombines TRBV11-2 with TRBJ2-7, with D unclear. Germline V CDR1 and CDR2: SGHAT, FQNNGV. Deletions cut 3 bases from V and 4 bases from J, with 4 bases between. The CDR3 is 11 residues long.

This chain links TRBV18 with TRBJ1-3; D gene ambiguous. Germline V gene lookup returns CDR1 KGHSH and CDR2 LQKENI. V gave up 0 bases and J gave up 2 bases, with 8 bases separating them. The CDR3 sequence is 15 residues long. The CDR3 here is CASSPPAVPGNTIYF. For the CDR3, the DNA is TGTGCCAGCTCACCACCGGCGGTTCCTGGAAACACCATATATTTT.

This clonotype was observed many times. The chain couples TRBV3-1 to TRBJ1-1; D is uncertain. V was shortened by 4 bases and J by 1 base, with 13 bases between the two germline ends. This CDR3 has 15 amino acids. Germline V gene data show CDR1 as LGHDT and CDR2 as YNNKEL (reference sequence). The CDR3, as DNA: TGTGCCAGCAGCCTTGGTATTAGCGGGAACACTGAAGCTTTCTTT. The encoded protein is CASSLGISGNTEAFF.

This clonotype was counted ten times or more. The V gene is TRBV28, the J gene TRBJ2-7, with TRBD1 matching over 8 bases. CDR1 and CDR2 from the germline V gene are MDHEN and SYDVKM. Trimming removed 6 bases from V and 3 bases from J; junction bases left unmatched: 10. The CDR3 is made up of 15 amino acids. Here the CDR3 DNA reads TGTGCCAGCAGGGGCACTCTAGGACAGGGCTACGAGCAGTACTTC. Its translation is CASRGTLGQGYEQYF.

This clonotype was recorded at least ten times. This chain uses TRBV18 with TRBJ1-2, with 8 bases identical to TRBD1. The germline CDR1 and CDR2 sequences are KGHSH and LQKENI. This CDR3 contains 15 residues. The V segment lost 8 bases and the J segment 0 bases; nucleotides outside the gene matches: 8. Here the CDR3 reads CASSPQGAANYGYTF. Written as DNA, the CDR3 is TGTGCCAGCAGCCCTCAGGGGGCAGCTAACTATGGCTACACCTTC.